The rows below give T cell receptor beta chains drawn from one sample of a study of T cell responses to AZD1222 COVID-19 vaccine. Assay used: immunoSEQ multiplex PCR; TCRdb lists only in-frame clones, some missing. The table includes 150,000 to 200,000 clones, almost 90% detected once. The sample here was peripheral blood, taken 28 days after the second AZD1222 dose. The receptors here all came from an adult who received the AZD1222 COVID-19 vaccine. The CDR3 runs from the conserved cysteine through the conserved F or W. D genes are given only for firm matches. A row's size may be missing; if present it is once, few, many or a size class.

D gene | J gene | clone size | V gene | CDR3 protein | CDR3 DNA
. | TRBJ1-3 | . | TRBV9 | CASSAERQVSGNTIYF | TGTGCCAGCAGCGCAGAGAGACAGGTCTCTGGAAACACCATATATTTT
TRBD1 | TRBJ2-7 | . | TRBV9 | CASSVAGTETYEQYF | TGTGCCAGCAGCGTAGCAGGGACAGAAACCTACGAGCAGTACTTC
. | TRBJ1-2 | . | TRBV19 | CASTDSPDTYGYTF | TGTGCCAGCACGGACAGTCCGGACACTTATGGCTACACCTTC
. | TRBJ1-5 | few | TRBV21-1 | CASSKEGDQPQHF | TGTGCCAGCAGCAAAGAAGGGGATCAGCCCCAGCATTTT
. | TRBJ2-5 | . | TRBV7-3 | CASSLTTEETQYF | TGTGCCAGCAGCTTAACCACAGAAGAGACCCAGTACTTC
TRBD1 | TRBJ1-1 | . | TRBV11-3 | CASSPGQGRNTEAFF | TGTGCCAGCAGCCCGGGACAGGGTCGGAACACTGAAGCTTTCTTT
. | TRBJ1-3 | . | TRBV5-1 | CASSLEAVSGNTIYF | TGCGCCAGCAGCTTGGAGGCCGTCTCTGGAAACACCATATATTTT
. | TRBJ1-3 | . | TRBV5-4 | CASSSRGGRGGNTIYF | TGTGCCAGCAGCAGCAGGGGAGGAAGGGGAGGAAACACCATATATTTT
. | TRBJ1-6 | . | TRBV27 | CASSLAGAYNSPLHF | TGTGCCAGCAGTTTGGCAGGGGCCTATAATTCACCCCTCCACTTT
. | TRBJ1-1 | . | TRBV7-2 | CASSPSSGGRGHTEAFF | TGTGCCAGCAGCCCCAGTAGCGGGGGGAGGGGCCACACTGAAGCTTTCTTT
. | TRBJ2-1 | . | TRBV4-1 | CASSQEGQRVNYNEQFF | TGCGCCAGCAGCCAAGAAGGCCAGCGGGTTAACTACAATGAGCAGTTCTTC
. | TRBJ2-5 | . | TRBV19 | CASSNRRGAAQETQYF | TGTGCCAGTAGTAACCGACGGGGCGCAGCCCAAGAGACCCAGTACTTC
. | TRBJ2-3 | . | TRBV19 | CASSYTDTQYF | TGTGCCAGTAGTTATACAGATACGCAGTATTTT
. | TRBJ1-1 | . | TRBV6-2/TRBV6-3 | CASSYGRPEAFF | TGTGCCAGCAGTTATGGGAGGCCAGAAGCTTTCTTT
TRBD1 | TRBJ2-5 | . | TRBV5-1 | CASSLGTGFQETQYF | TGCGCCAGCAGCTTGGGGACAGGTTTTCAAGAGACCCAGTACTTC
TRBD2 | TRBJ2-4 | . | TRBV3-1/TRBV3-2 | CASSQDRASGSQYF | TGTGCCAGCAGCCAAGATCGGGCTAGCGGAAGTCAGTACTTC
TRBD2 | TRBJ2-5 | . | TRBV10-2 | CASSGTGGGETQYF | TGCGCCAGCAGTGGCACGGGGGGTGGTGAGACCCAGTACTTC
TRBD1 | TRBJ1-3 | . | TRBV9 | CASSVGGRTGGSGNTIYF | TGTGCCAGCAGCGTAGGAGGAAGGACAGGGGGGTCCGGAAACACCATATATTTT
. | TRBJ1-1 | . | TRBV6-1 | CASSELSVTEAFF | TGTGCCAGCAGTGAATTAAGTGTTACTGAAGCTTTCTTT
. | TRBJ1-3 | few | TRBV6-6 | CASSGDTVGIYF | TGTGCCAGCAGTGGGGATACAGTGGGCATATATTTT
TRBD1 | TRBJ2-7 | few | TRBV19 | CASSIGGQGSDEQYF | TGTGCCAGTAGTATAGGCGGACAGGGGTCCGACGAGCAGTACTTC
. | TRBJ1-5 | . | TRBV6-5 | CASRQSNQPQHF | TGTGCCAGCAGACAGAGCAATCAGCCCCAGCATTTT
TRBD2 | TRBJ2-4 | . | TRBV3-1/TRBV3-2 | CASTPTSGAGFIQYF | TGTGCCAGCACCCCGACTAGCGGGGCGGGGTTCATTCAGTACTTC
. | TRBJ2-1 | . | TRBV7-9 | CASSFGPEPHNEQFF | TGTGCCAGCAGCTTCGGTCCAGAACCTCACAATGAGCAGTTCTTC
TRBD1 | TRBJ1-2 | . | TRBV6-1 | CASTIRGQLNYGYTF | TGTGCCAGCACCATACGGGGACAGCTTAACTATGGCTACACCTTC
. | TRBJ1-2 | . | TRBV2 | CASSEVRENYGYTF | TGTGCCAGCAGTGAGGTCAGGGAAAACTATGGCTACACCTTC
TRBD2 | TRBJ2-1 | . | TRBV24-1 | CATGLWVRGANQSSYNEQFF | TGTGCCACCGGTTTATGGGTGCGGGGGGCGAACCAAAGCTCCTACAATGAGCAGTTCTTC
. | TRBJ1-2 | . | TRBV9 | CASSVGFRKTNYGYTF | TGTGCCAGCAGCGTAGGTTTCAGGAAGACCAACTATGGCTACACCTTC
. | TRBJ1-2 | . | TRBV2 | CASTESRGAGGYTF | TGTGCCAGCACCGAAAGCCGGGGGGCAGGTGGCTACACCTTC
. | TRBJ2-3 | . | TRBV5-4 | CASSLAQGLRTDTQYF | TGTGCCAGCAGCTTGGCCCAGGGTCTTAGGACAGATACGCAGTATTTT
. | TRBJ1-5 | . | TRBV27 | CASKTGDGQPQHF | TGTGCCAGCAAGACCGGGGATGGTCAGCCCCAGCATTTT
. | TRBJ2-7 | few | TRBV9 | CASSVEPASYEQYF | TGTGCCAGCAGCGTAGAGCCAGCCTCCTACGAGCAGTACTTC
TRBD1 | TRBJ1-1 | . | TRBV5-4 | CASSFQTGLNTEAFF | TGTGCCAGCAGCTTCCAGACAGGGTTGAACACTGAAGCTTTCTTT
. | TRBJ1-2 | . | TRBV18 | CASSPTGSGEGYTF | TGTGCCAGCTCACCAACGGGGTCCGGTGAGGGCTACACCTTC
. | TRBJ2-5 | . | TRBV11-3 | CASSDSGTNQETQYF | TGTGCCAGCAGCGATTCCGGGACAAACCAAGAGACCCAGTACTTC
. | TRBJ1-5 | . | TRBV7-2 | CASSFISGGNQPQHF | TGTGCCAGCAGTTTTATATCTGGGGGCAATCAGCCCCAGCATTTT
TRBD2 | TRBJ2-4 | . | TRBV4-1 | CASSQGLAVGLAKNIQYF | TGCGCCAGCAGCCAAGGACTAGCAGTCGGCCTAGCCAAAAACATTCAGTACTTC
. | TRBJ2-7 | . | TRBV2 | CASTRASYEQYF | TGTGCCAGCACAAGGGCGTCCTACGAGCAGTACTTC
TRBD2 | TRBJ2-7 | . | TRBV19 | CASSVAGGTYEQYF | TGTGCCAGTAGTGTAGCGGGGGGGACCTACGAGCAGTACTTC
TRBD1 | TRBJ2-7 | once | TRBV28 | CASSSGGSEQYF | TGTGCCAGCAGTTCAGGGGGCAGCGAGCAGTACTTC
. | TRBJ1-2 | . | TRBV7-9 | CASSSRTEPYTF | TGTGCCAGCAGCTCCAGGACCGAACCCTACACCTTC
TRBD2 | TRBJ2-1 | . | TRBV29-1 | CSVLTGTSNYNEQFF | TGCAGCGTTCTAACCGGGACTAGCAATTACAATGAGCAGTTCTTC
. | TRBJ2-5 | . | TRBV7-7 | CASSLQGGTLFQETQYF | TGTGCTAGCAGCCTCCAGGGAGGCACACTCTTTCAAGAGACCCAGTACTTC
TRBD1 | TRBJ2-6 | . | TRBV3-1/TRBV3-2 | CASSRTSGTGGSGANVLTF | TGTGCCAGCAGCCGAACCTCCGGGACAGGGGGATCTGGGGCCAACGTCCTGACTTTC
. | TRBJ1-1 | . | TRBV9 | CASSPVGVNTEAFF | TGTGCCAGCAGCCCAGTCGGGGTGAACACTGAAGCTTTCTTT
. | TRBJ2-5 | . | TRBV7-2 | CASSLARTIGLGTQYF | TGTGCCAGCAGCTTAGCAAGGACAATCGGTCTGGGGACCCAGTACTTC
TRBD1 | TRBJ2-5 | . | TRBV19 | CASSIDGTGFLETQYF | TGTGCCAGTAGTATTGACGGGACAGGGTTTCTGGAGACCCAGTACTTC
. | TRBJ1-1 | . | TRBV12-3/TRBV12-4 | CASSTGGNTEAFF | TGTGCCAGCAGTACCGGAGGTAACACTGAAGCTTTCTTT
. | TRBJ2-3 | . | TRBV3-1/TRBV3-2 | CASSFRGGADTQYF | TGTGCCAGCAGCTTCAGGGGGGGGGCAGATACGCAGTATTTT
. | TRBJ1-5 | . | TRBV30 | CAWSMGARNQPQHF | TGTGCCTGGAGTATGGGCGCACGAAATCAGCCCCAGCATTTT
. | TRBJ2-7 | . | TRBV5-1 | CASSLEDGYEQYF | TGCGCCAGCAGCTTGGAGGATGGCTACGAGCAGTACTTC
. | TRBJ2-7 | . | TRBV3-1/TRBV3-2 | CASSQDWVFEEYEQYF | TGTGCCAGCAGCCAAGATTGGGTTTTCGAAGAGTACGAGCAGTACTTC
. | TRBJ2-7 | few | TRBV7-9 | CASSPGGPPGLGYEQYF | TGTGCCAGCAGCCCCGGGGGCCCACCGGGACTCGGCTACGAGCAGTACTTC
TRBD2 | TRBJ2-3 | few | TRBV7-2 | CASSLTGAGADTQYF | TGTGCCAGCAGCTTAACGGGAGCGGGGGCAGATACGCAGTATTTT
TRBD2 | TRBJ2-5 | . | TRBV3-1/TRBV3-2 | CASSLLLAGGPGTQYF | TGTGCCAGCAGCCTGCTCCTAGCGGGGGGGCCTGGGACCCAGTACTTC
. | TRBJ1-4 | . | TRBV29-1 | CSVEYAATNEKLFF | TGCAGCGTTGAATATGCTGCAACTAATGAAAAACTGTTTTTT